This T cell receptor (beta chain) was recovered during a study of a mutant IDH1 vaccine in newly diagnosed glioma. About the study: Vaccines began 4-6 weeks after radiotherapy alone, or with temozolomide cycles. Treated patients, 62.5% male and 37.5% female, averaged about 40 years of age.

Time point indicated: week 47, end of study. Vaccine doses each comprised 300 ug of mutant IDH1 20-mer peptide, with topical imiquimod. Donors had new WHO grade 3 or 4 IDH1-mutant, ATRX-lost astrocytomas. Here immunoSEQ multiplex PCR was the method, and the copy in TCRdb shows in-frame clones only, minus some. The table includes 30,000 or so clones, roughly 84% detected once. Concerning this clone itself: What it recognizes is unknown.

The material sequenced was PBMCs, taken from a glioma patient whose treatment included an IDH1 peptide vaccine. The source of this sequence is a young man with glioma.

In DNA form, the CDR3 reads TGCGCCAGCAGCCAAGACGCTCAGAGGCCCCCTTACAATGAGCAGTTCTTC. Translated, it gives CASSQDAQRPPYNEQFF. This chain uses TRBV4-3 with TRBJ2-1; D is undetermined. CDR3 length: 17 amino acids. Deletions cut 0 bases from V and 4 bases from J, with 16 bases between. Germline values: CDR1 LGHNA, CDR2 YSLEER.